Following are 9 T cell receptor beta chains from one sample sequenced in a study of T cells after yellow fever vaccination. MiXCR, run by TCRdb on the 5' RACE reads, gives a single entry per CDR3 protein. This sample has about 430,000 distinct CDR3 sequences, with roughly 20% found just once. The specimen was PBMCs, collected before the yellow fever booster vaccination. Receptors originate from a man between 18 and 29 years old who received the YFV17D yellow fever vaccine.

This clonotype has a count of ten or more. V and J are TRBV11-2 and TRBJ2-1; tentative D call: TRBD2 (6 bases). From germline, CDR1 is SGHAT and CDR2 FQNNGV. CDR3 length equals 13 residues. Deletions cut 7 bases from V and 7 bases from J, with 14 bases between. CDR3 sequence (DNA): TGTGCCAGCACTGCCTGGGGGGTGAATGAGCAGTTCTTC. Translated: CASTAWGVNEQFF.

The chain combines TRBV27 with TRBJ1-1; a possible D gene is TRBD1 (6 bases). The V end lost 6 bases, the J end lost 14 bases, and 16 bases lay between the germline ends. This CDR3 region has 11 residues. Germline V CDR1 and CDR2: MNHEY, SMNVEV (reference sequence). For the CDR3, the DNA is TGTGCCAGCAGGAGTCAGGGGTCTCCATTCTTT. Translation gives CASRSQGSPFF.

Only a few counts were recorded for this clonotype. V is TRBV7-9 and J is TRBJ2-3; D uncertain. Germline V CDR1 and CDR2: SEHNR, FQNEAQ (reference sequence). The CDR3 runs to 15 residues. Trimming cost V 2 bases and J 1 base, with 10 bases left between them. DNA of the CDR3: TGTGCCAGCAGCTTATTCAGTTCGCGCACAGATACGCAGTATTTT. Translating gives CASSLFSSRTDTQYF.

This chain joins TRBV15 and TRBJ1-2, with D hard to call. This CDR3 has 12 amino acids. Looked up from germline, CDR1 is LNHNV and CDR2 is YYDKDF (reference sequence). V lost 5 bases and J 1 base, leaving 5 bases between the germline ends. CDR3 residues: CATSGRNYGYTF. The CDR3 nucleotides are TGTGCCACCAGCGGACGTAACTATGGCTACACCTTC.

Ten or more counts support this clonotype. In DNA form, the CDR3 reads TGTGCCACCAACTCCACCAGGATTGAAAAACTGTTTTTT. Its protein is CATNSTRIEKLFF. The J gene is TRBJ1-4, the V gene TRBV24-1, with no clear D. The CDR3 consists of 13 residues. V was cut by 8 bases and J by 7 bases, with 13 bases left in between. The germline V gene encodes CDR1 KGHDR and CDR2 SFDVKD.

This clonotype showed up many times. The V and J genes are TRBV7-2 and TRBJ2-3; D not certain. The V end lost 3 bases, the J end lost 5 bases, and 3 bases lay between the germline ends. The CDR3 consists of 11 residues. CDR1 is SGHTA, CDR2 FQGNSA, per germline. The CDR3 region has the DNA TGTGCCAGCAGCTTGTTAGATACGCAGTATTTT. The encoded protein is CASSLLDTQYF.

V is TRBV7-3 and J is TRBJ2-5; 8 nucleotides line up with TRBD2. Looked up from germline, CDR1 is SGHTA and CDR2 is FQGTGA. CDR3 length: 14 residues. Unmatched junction bases numbered 4, after V lost 5 bases and J lost 2 bases. The CDR3 DNA reads TGTGCCAGCAGCGCGAGCGGGGGTCAAGAGACCCAGTACTTC. Its protein is CASSASGGQETQYF.

This clonotype appeared a few times. The chain joins TRBV24-1 to TRBJ2-3, with TRBD1 matching over 10 bases. The ends lost 3 bases at V and 3 bases at J; junction bases unmatched: 5. From germline, CDR1 is KGHDR and CDR2 SFDVKD. The CDR3 extends over 16 amino acids. The CDR3 bases are TGTGCCACCAGTGATAGGACAGGGGGTGGGACAGATACGCAGTATTTT. The encoded protein is CATSDRTGGGTDTQYF.

The CDR3 reads CASRTGLSYNEQFF. DNA for the CDR3: TGCGCCAGCAGGACGGGTCTCTCCTACAATGAGCAGTTCTTC. V and J are TRBV5-1 and TRBJ2-1; D remains ambiguous. Germline V gives CDR1 SGHRS, CDR2 YFSETQ. Trimming cost V 5 bases and J 0 bases, with 9 bases left between them. The CDR3 consists of 14 residues.